Many counts were recorded for the clone carrying this T cell receptor beta chain. What it binds is unknown. Both iRepertoire HTBI primers and Arm-PCR of CDR3 regions were used to build the TCR beta libraries. Each CDR3 protein gets one entry after TCRdb re-called the multiplex PCR reads with MiXCR. The sample has approximately 500,000 distinct CDR3 sequences; approximately 21% are singletons. This entry comes from a study of regulatory T cells in long-lasting Graves disease. Study-level information: The definition of persistent Graves' disease was over 5 years of antithyroid drugs with positive TSH receptor antibodies.

The CDR3 is 15 amino acids. V shed 4 bases and J 4 bases; nucleotides not matched to a gene: 6. CDR1 and CDR2 (germline): LNHNV, YYDKDF (reference sequence). Time point described: persistent/refractory GD, antithyroid drugs over 5 years with positive TRAb. PBMCs provided the RNA from which the TCR library was made. Overall study results and limits: Persistent disease preferred TRBV28, TRBJ1-2 and TRBJ2-5.

Sample: peripheral blood mononuclear cells (PBMCs), taken when the disease was refractory, from a patient treated with antithyroid drugs. The receptor's source is a female donor with Graves disease. The chain recombines TRBV15 with TRBJ2-5, with 10 bases aligning to TRBD2. CDR3 sequence reads: CATSTTSGFSETQYF. Here the CDR3 DNA reads TGTGCCACCAGCACGACTAGCGGGTTCTCAGAGACCCAGTACTTC.